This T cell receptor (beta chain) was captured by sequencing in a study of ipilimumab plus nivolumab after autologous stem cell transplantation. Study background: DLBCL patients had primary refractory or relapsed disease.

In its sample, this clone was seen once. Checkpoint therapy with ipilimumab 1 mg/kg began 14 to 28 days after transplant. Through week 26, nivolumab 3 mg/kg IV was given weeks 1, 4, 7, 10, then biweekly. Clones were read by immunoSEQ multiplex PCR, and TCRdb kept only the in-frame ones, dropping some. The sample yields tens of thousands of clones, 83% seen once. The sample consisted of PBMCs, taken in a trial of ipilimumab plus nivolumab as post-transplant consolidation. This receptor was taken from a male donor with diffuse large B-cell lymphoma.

Written as DNA, the CDR3 is TGTGCCAGCAGTTACTTGGACAGGGGAGGAGAGACCCAGTACTTC. It specifies CASSYLDRGGETQYF. The rearrangement uses TRBV6-6 and TRBJ2-5; 9 nucleotides align to TRBD1. V was pared by 1 base and J by 4 bases, with 4 bases of the junction left unmatched. This CDR3 has 15 amino acids. Germline V gives CDR1 MNHNY, CDR2 SVGAGI (reference sequence).